Shown below are 8 T cell receptor beta chains from a single sample sequenced in a study of blood T cell repertoires in COVID-19. Here immunoSEQ multiplex PCR was the method, and the copy in TCRdb shows in-frame clones only, minus some. Altogether 120,000 or so clones are present, 79% being singletons, with the ten largest covering around 37%. Material for sequencing was peripheral blood. Receptors were obtained from a man aged 40-50 years with active or convalescent COVID-19.

J is TRBJ1-2 and V is TRBV6-1; maybe TRBD1 (5 bases). This CDR3 has 10 residues. V was trimmed by 2 bases and J by 12 bases, leaving 7 bases between them. CDR1 and CDR2 from the germline V gene are MNHNS and SASEGT. The CDR3 region is CASSEWGDTF. As DNA, the CDR3 is TGTGCCAGCAGTGAATGGGGGGACACCTTC.

The V and J genes are TRBV7-2 and TRBJ1-1; a possible D gene is TRBD1 (5 bases). The CDR3 has 15 residues. Germline loops: CDR1 SGHTA, CDR2 FQGNSA. Trimming took off 5 bases at V and 3 bases at J, with 16 bases between the two ends. The CDR3: CASSMEGRRDTEAFF. CDR3 bases: TGTGCCAGCAGCATGGAGGGGCGTAGGGACACTGAAGCTTTCTTT.

This clone has at least ten counts. CDR3 amino acids: CAISDSGQGRLGYTF. CDR3 DNA sequence: TGTGCCATCAGTGACTCAGGACAGGGACGTCTTGGCTACACCTTC. The gene calls are TRBV10-3 and TRBJ1-2; 8 nucleotides match TRBD1. The CDR3 has 15 amino acids. V lost 3 bases to trimming and J lost 7 bases; unmatched junction nucleotides: 10. Germline assignment: CDR1 ENHRY and CDR2 SYGVKD.

A few counts support this clone. The chain combines TRBV5-6 with TRBJ1-6, with D possibly being TRBD1 (5 bases). The CDR3 has 16 amino acids. V was pared by 2 bases and J by 7 bases, with 16 bases between. From germline, CDR1 is SGHDT and CDR2 YYEEEE. CDR3: CASSFGGLAGNSPLHF. CDR3 in DNA: TGTGCCAGCAGCTTCGGGGGTTTAGCAGGGAATTCACCCCTCCACTTT.

The gene calls are TRBV6-5 and TRBJ1-5; D perhaps matches TRBD1 (6 bases). The CDR3 is 14 residues long. Looked up from germline, CDR1 is MNHEY and CDR2 is SVGAGI. Trimming removed 2 bases at V and 7 bases at J, with 12 bases between. DNA for the CDR3: TGTGCCAGCAGTTACCGGGGGGCAGACCAGCCCCAGCATTTT. Translated: CASSYRGADQPQHF.

This clone was detected a few times. The chain joins TRBV7-2 to TRBJ2-3, with D possibly being TRBD2 (7 bases). This CDR3 is 15 amino acids long. The V and J ends lost 1 base and 6 bases respectively, with 14 bases between them. Looked up from germline, CDR1 is SGHTA and CDR2 is FQGNSA. The CDR3 DNA sequence: TGTGCCAGCAGCTTAGGGGGGGGCCAGTGGGATACGCAGTATTTT. It specifies CASSLGGGQWDTQYF.

This rearrangement joins TRBV5-1 to TRBJ2-5, with D possibly matching TRBD1 (5 bases). This CDR3 region has 13 residues. V was trimmed by 3 bases and J by 4 bases, leaving 10 bases between them. Germline CDR1 SGHRS, CDR2 YFSETQ. The CDR3 loop is CASSSGHGETQYF. In DNA, the CDR3 is TGCGCCAGCAGCTCAGGACACGGAGAGACCCAGTACTTC.

The V and J genes are TRBV6-2 or TRBV6-3 and TRBJ1-4, with D maybe TRBD1 (5 bases). Germline V gene data show CDR1 as MNHEY and CDR2 as SVGEGT. The V end lost 5 bases, the J end lost 1 base, and 11 bases lay between the germline ends. The CDR3 has 15 residues. The CDR3, as DNA: TGTGCCAGCAGTGGCTCAAGGGGAACTAATGAAAAACTGTTTTTT. This sequence encodes CASSGSRGTNEKLFF.